This record covers a single T cell receptor (beta chain). The antigen remains unidentified. Germline CDR1 and CDR2: MDHEN and SYDVKM. This CDR3 has 15 amino acids. Trimming cost V 4 bases and J 4 bases, with 16 bases left between them. The data were taken from a study of T cell repertoires in cytomegalovirus infection. Background on the study: In the study, CMV epitopes included recently identified HLA-C-restricted and well-studied HLA-B-restricted ones. CMV infection together with matching HLA type was indicated by public TCR beta signatures.

Overall study findings and caveats: The study identified carriers of CMV plus the relevant HLA from cumulative public TCR beta family frequency. Dominant in the ex vivo response were TCR beta clonotypes restricted by HLA-C and specific for CMV.

TCRdb used MiXCR to reprocess the reads, holding one entry per CDR3 protein. This table has under 850,000 distinct CDR3 sequences, about 30% appearing once. The chain recombines TRBV28 with TRBJ1-1, with D perhaps matching TRBD1 (5 bases). Sequencing used cultured PBMCs, obtained from culture after CMV antigen stimulation. This sequence was found in a human donor in good health (CMV status not recorded). Some clones in this sample may be carry-over from other donors' samples. Here the CDR3 reads CASSSPGTGSTEAFF. CDR3 DNA: TGTGCCAGCAGTTCTCCCGGGACGGGCTCCACTGAAGCTTTCTTT.